The source of this T cell receptor (beta chain) is a study of blood T cell repertoires in COVID-19. This CDR3 spans 14 amino acids. The V gene's germline CDR1 is SQVTM and CDR2 ANQGSEA. V was cut by 7 bases and J by 3 bases, with 16 bases left in between. Generated by immunoSEQ multiplex PCR, the TCRdb table keeps only in-frame clones and is missing some. Of around 140,000 clones in the sample, 65% to 85% were seen once. This chain uses TRBV29-1 with TRBJ2-1; D may be TRBD2 (6 bases). The sequenced sample consisted of peripheral blood. The TCR was taken from a woman of 80 years or more with acute or convalescent COVID-19. In DNA form, the CDR3 reads TGCAGCGGGGGGGTAACCGGTTTCTACAATGAGCAGTTCTTC. Translated, it gives CSGGVTGFYNEQFF.